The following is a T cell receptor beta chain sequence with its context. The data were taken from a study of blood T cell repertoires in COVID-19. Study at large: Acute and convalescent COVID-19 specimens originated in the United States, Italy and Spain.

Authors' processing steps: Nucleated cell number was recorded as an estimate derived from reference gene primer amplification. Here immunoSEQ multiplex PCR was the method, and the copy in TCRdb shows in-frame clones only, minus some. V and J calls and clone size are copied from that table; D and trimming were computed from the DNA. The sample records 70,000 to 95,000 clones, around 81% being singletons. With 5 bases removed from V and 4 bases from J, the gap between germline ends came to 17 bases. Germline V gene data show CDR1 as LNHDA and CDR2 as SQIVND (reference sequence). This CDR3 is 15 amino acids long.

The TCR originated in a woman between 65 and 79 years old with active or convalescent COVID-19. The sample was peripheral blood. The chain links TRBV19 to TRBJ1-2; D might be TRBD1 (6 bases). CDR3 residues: CASSPGRQASYGYTF. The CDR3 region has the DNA TGTGCCAGTAGTCCTGGCAGACAGGCCAGCTATGGCTACACCTTC.